This T cell receptor (beta chain) was captured by sequencing in a study of blood T cell repertoires in COVID-19. Germline lookup yields CDR1 MNHNY and CDR2 SVGAGI (reference sequence). V lost 6 bases to trimming and J lost 5 bases; unmatched junction nucleotides: 0. This CDR3 contains 12 residues. The table came from immunoSEQ multiplex PCR; TCRdb's copy has only in-frame clones and leaves some out. The repertoire holds 89,000 or so clones, with approximately 81% as singletons. The origin of this receptor is a man aged 80 or over with acute or convalescent COVID-19. Specimen: peripheral blood. The V call is TRBV6-6, the J call TRBJ1-5; 8 bases agree with TRBD1. CDR3 coding DNA: TGTGCCAGCAGGACAGGGGATCAGCCCCAGCATTTT. This codes for CASRTGDQPQHF.